The 10 T cell receptor beta chains in this list originate from one sample, sequenced in a study of T cells in Graves' hyperthyroidism and ophthalmopathy (dated by TCRdb to between 2019 and 2020). The library was obtained by multiplex PCR. The sequencer listed for this sample is Illumina HiSeq 2000. Amplification of TCR beta CDR3 regions was carried out from RNA transcripts. For the first round of RT-PCR on the TCR CDR3, the HTBI primer set was used together with the Qiagen OneStep RT-PCR kit. The public reads were run again by TCRdb, first through fastp at Q25 and then through MiXCR, and only productive beta chains were kept. A single entry per CDR3 protein holds the most common genes and DNA from its merged rows. The sample yields roughly 280,000 distinct CDR3 sequences; approximately 20% were counted once. 64% of the sample is taken by the ten largest. The sample consisted of blood. The receptors stem from a man aged 25 to 45 with Graves' ophthalmopathy.

This clonotype occurred many times. The chain uses TRBV28 and TRBJ1-1; D ambiguous. The CDR3 consists of 12 residues. Germline V lookup: CDR1 MDHEN, CDR2 SYDVKM. Trimming cost V 7 bases and J 1 base, with 7 bases left between them. The DNA for the CDR3 is TGTGCCAGCACCTCCCAGAACACTGAAGCTTTCTTT. Translated, it gives CASTSQNTEAFF.

This clonotype was counted a single time. Here the CDR3 reads CASSLGTGPNTEAFF. In DNA form, the CDR3 reads TGTGCCAGCAGCCTAGGGACAGGGCCGAACACTGAAGCTTTCTTT. The V call is TRBV7-2, the J call TRBJ1-1, with TRBD1 matching 9 bases. CDR1 and CDR2 from the germline V gene are SGHTA and FQGNSA. With 5 bases clipped from V and 1 base from J, the junction kept 5 bases outside the gene matches. This CDR3 comprises 15 residues.

The chain is built from TRBV4-1 and TRBJ2-7, with TRBD2 matching 7 bases. Per the germline V gene, CDR1 is MGHRA and CDR2 is YSYEKL. Germline trimming cut 4 bases from V and 0 bases from J; bases unmatched to any gene: 9. This CDR3 spans 16 amino acids. The DNA of the CDR3 is TGCGCCAGCAGCCTTAGACCGGGCGGGAGCTCCTACGAGCAGTACTTC. It specifies CASSLRPGGSSYEQYF.

This clonotype has a count of ten or more. The CDR3 sequence: CASSLAGTTYEQYF. DNA for the CDR3: TGTGCCAGCAGCCTAGCGGGAACCACCTACGAGCAGTACTTC. The V call is TRBV3-1, the J call TRBJ2-7; 8 positions agree with TRBD2. After removal of 4 bases from V and 2 bases from J, the junction contained 4 bases not matched to a gene. The V gene's germline CDR1 is LGHDT and CDR2 YNNKEL (reference sequence). CDR3 length equals 14 residues.

This clonotype was seen repeatedly, ten times or more. V and J are TRBV18 and TRBJ2-7, with D uncertain. Germline lookup yields CDR1 KGHSH and CDR2 LQKENI. This CDR3 spans 12 amino acids. Trimming pared 3 bases from V and 4 bases from J, leaving 7 bases between. The CDR3 nucleotides are TGTGCCAGCTCACCCGACCGTTACGAGCAGTACTTC. Translating gives CASSPDRYEQYF.

This clonotype was seen a few times. The chain couples TRBV12-3 or TRBV12-4 to TRBJ1-1; 7 bases are shared with TRBD1. The trim removed 2 bases at V and 6 bases at J, leaving 3 bases unmatched. The CDR3 length is 13 residues. CDR3 sequence: CASSLPGGPEAFF. In nucleotides, the CDR3 is TGTGCCAGCAGTTTACCAGGGGGGCCTGAAGCTTTCTTT.

This clonotype was seen only a few times. The V gene is TRBV6-1, the J gene TRBJ2-7; D call uncertain. The CDR3 is made up of 13 amino acids. CDR1 and CDR2 from the germline V gene are MNHNS and SASEGT. Trimming cost V 0 bases and J 6 bases, with 9 bases left between them. The CDR3 coding sequence is TGTGCCAGCAGTGAAGCTCAGTTTTTCGAGCAGTACTTC. Encoded protein: CASSEAQFFEQYF.

This clonotype was observed at least ten times. The V call is TRBV28, the J call TRBJ2-7; tentatively, D is TRBD2 (5 bases). CDR1 and CDR2 (germline): MDHEN, SYDVKM. V lost 3 bases and J lost 1, with 10 bases in between. This CDR3 is 14 amino acids long. CDR3 sequence: CASSFPGSSYEQYF. The CDR3 DNA sequence: TGTGCCAGCAGTTTCCCGGGGTCATCCTACGAGCAGTACTTC.

V usage is TRBV25-1 and J usage is TRBJ2-7; D might be TRBD2 (5 bases). The length of the CDR3 is 13 residues. Germline loops: CDR1 MGHDK, CDR2 SYGVNS. Trimming took 3 bases from V and 3 from J, leaving 9 bases between them. The CDR3 protein is CASSDLRDYEQYF. The CDR3 coding sequence is TGTGCCAGCAGTGATCTCCGGGACTACGAGCAGTACTTC.

The rearrangement links TRBV15 to TRBJ1-5; no reliable D call. The CDR3 sequence is 16 residues long. Germline values: CDR1 LNHNV, CDR2 YYDKDF (reference sequence). V shed 0 bases and J shed 5 bases, with 14 bases lying between them. CDR3 in DNA: TGTGCCACCAGCAGAGATCTTAGGGATGGTGATCAGCCCCAGCATTTT. Amino acid sequence: CATSRDLRDGDQPQHF. The complete variable domain, with remaining parts taken from reference TRBV15 and TRBJ1-5, reads DAMVIQNPRYQVTQFGKPVTLSCSQTLNHNVMYWYQQKSSQAPKLLFHYYDKDFNNEADTPDNFQSRRPNTSFCFLDIRSPGLGDTAMYLCATSRDLRDGDQPQHFGDGTRLSIL.